This note documents a single TCR beta chain sequence. The data belong to a study of technical replicates of blood from four donors. The length of the CDR3 is 14 residues. V lost 5 bases to trimming and J lost 0 bases, with 11 bases between them. Germline lookup yields CDR1 LNHDA and CDR2 SQIVND (reference sequence). Clones were read by immunoSEQ multiplex PCR, and TCRdb kept only the in-frame ones, dropping some. The sample consists of some 64,000 clones, almost 97% of them appearing once. Sequencing was done on a sample of T cells isolated from PBMCs. This TCR was recovered from a human donor in good health. The chain uses TRBV19 and TRBJ2-7, with D perhaps matching TRBD1 (6 bases). This CDR3 is CASSPIQGSYEQYF. The CDR3 DNA sequence: TGTGCCAGTAGTCCGATACAGGGCTCCTACGAGCAGTACTTC.